The T cell receptor (beta chain) under discussion was sequenced for a study of blood T cell repertoires in COVID-19. Seattle-derived patients entered the study during active infection and were followed longitudinally. Sequenced by immunoSEQ multiplex PCR; TCRdb stores in-frame clones only, minus some. The sample consists of 200,000 to 250,000 clones, around 90% of them appearing once. V dropped 4 bases and J dropped 3 bases, with 12 bases sitting between them. The CDR3 is 14 amino acids. CDR1 MNHEY and CDR2 SMNVEV come from the germline V gene (reference sequence). Sequencing was performed on peripheral blood. V and J are TRBV27 and TRBJ1-2; perhaps TRBD1 as D (6 bases). The TCR was taken from a man in his thirties or forties with COVID-19, enrolled during active disease. CDR3 amino acids: CASSYQQGDYGYTF. Written as DNA, the CDR3 is TGTGCCAGCAGTTACCAACAGGGTGACTATGGCTACACCTTC.